Listed here are 10 T cell receptor beta chains from one sample, sequenced in a study of post-analysis software for immune sequencing data. The TCR beta cDNA libraries contained unique molecular identifiers. TCRdb used MiXCR to reprocess the PCR reads, holding one entry per CDR3 protein. The table records around 400,000 distinct CDR3 sequences, more than 30% of them present only once. No antigen is known for these receptors. Broader study findings: Patients showed TRBV5-6, TRBV5-1 and TRBV20-1 among about five TRBV segments more frequent than in controls.

The sample consisted of blood. The receptors were sampled from a girl under 10 years old with multiple sclerosis.

This CDR3 reads CASTRDRTLKANVLTF. The CDR3 DNA reads TGTGCCAGCACCCGGGACAGGACCCTAAAGGCCAACGTCCTGACTTTC. This sequence joins TRBV28 and TRBJ2-6; 8 positions match TRBD1. Germline assignment: CDR1 MDHEN and CDR2 SYDVKM. J lost 6 bases, V lost 7 bases, and 11 bases had no gene match. The CDR3 loop spans 16 amino acids.

The chain recombines TRBV20-1 with TRBJ2-5; 7 bases align to TRBD2. CDR1 and CDR2 from the germline V gene are DFQATT and SNEGSKA (reference sequence). CDR3 length equals 15 residues. J gave up 4 bases and V 5 bases, and 13 bases lay outside the gene matches. The CDR3 reads CSAAILAASGETQYF. The CDR3 coding sequence is TGCAGTGCTGCTATCCTAGCGGCGAGTGGAGAGACCCAGTACTTC.

The CDR3 DNA follows: TGCGCCAGCAGCGCCACAGGGGAGAGAGCTTTCTTT. Protein product: CASSATGERAFF. V usage is TRBV5-1 and J usage is TRBJ1-1, with 7 nucleotides matching TRBD1. The CDR3 consists of 12 residues. Germline lookup yields CDR1 SGHRS and CDR2 YFSETQ. V gave up 4 bases and J gave up 10 bases; unmatched junction bases: 7.

The chain combines TRBV29-1 with TRBJ2-1; unclear D gene. The length of the CDR3 is 12 residues. Trimming pared 7 bases from V and 4 bases from J, leaving 11 bases between. From germline, CDR1 is SQVTM and CDR2 ANQGSEA. The CDR3 coding sequence is TGCAGCGCCGAGCCCCCTTACAATGAGCAGTTCTTC. Protein sequence: CSAEPPYNEQFF.

The V and J genes are TRBV7-9 and TRBJ2-1; TRBD2 matches at 9 bases. Germline V gene sequence: CDR1 SEHNR, CDR2 FQNEAQ (reference sequence). V gave up 4 bases and J gave up 0 bases; unmatched junction bases: 13. The CDR3 sequence is 19 residues long. The CDR3 nucleotides are TGTGCCAGCAGCTCACCGACTAGCGGAGATCCTAGCTCCTACAATGAGCAGTTCTTC. Its protein product is CASSSPTSGDPSSYNEQFF. Drawing the rest from reference TRBV7-9 and TRBJ2-1, the complete variable domain is DTGVSQNPRHKITKRGQNVTFRCDPISEHNRLYWYRQTLGQGPEFLTYFQNEAQLEKSRLLSDRFSAERPKGSFSTLEIQRTEQGDSAMYLCASSSPTSGDPSSYNEQFFGPGTRLTVL.

This chain joins TRBV5-1 and TRBJ2-5, with D possibly TRBD1 on 5 matching bases. V dropped 1 base and J dropped 3 bases, with 13 bases sitting between them. The CDR3 has 15 residues. Germline V gene sequence: CDR1 SGHRS, CDR2 YFSETQ. Written as DNA, the CDR3 is TGCGCCAGCAGCTTGCCCGAGACAGTCGAAGAGACCCAGTACTTC. Residues: CASSLPETVEETQYF.

This clonotype was counted a few times. The rearrangement uses TRBV7-9 and TRBJ2-1, with 10 bases that match TRBD2. The CDR3 has 15 residues. With 6 bases clipped from V and 8 bases from J, the junction kept 10 bases outside the gene matches. Per germline, CDR1 SEHNR and CDR2 FQNEAQ (reference sequence). The CDR3 DNA sequence: TGTGCCAGCAGTTATGAGCGGGAGGGGAATCATGAGCAGTTCTTC. This sequence encodes CASSYEREGNHEQFF. Full variable domain (remainder filled in from reference TRBV7-9 and TRBJ2-1): DTGVSQNPRHKITKRGQNVTFRCDPISEHNRLYWYRQTLGQGPEFLTYFQNEAQLEKSRLLSDRFSAERPKGSFSTLEIQRTEQGDSAMYLCASSYEREGNHEQFFGPGTRLTVL.

The genes are TRBV10-3 and TRBJ2-3; D is possibly TRBD2 (6 bases). This CDR3 contains 15 residues. Trimming took 10 bases from V and 2 from J, leaving 19 bases between them. From germline, CDR1 is ENHRY and CDR2 SYGVKD. This CDR3 is CATNGPGRDTDTQYF. CDR3 nucleotides: TGTGCCACGAATGGTCCGGGGCGGGACACAGATACGCAGTATTTT.

The gene calls are TRBV28 and TRBJ2-1; 8 positions match TRBD2. CDR1 and CDR2 (germline): MDHEN, SYDVKM. The CDR3 runs 14 residues. V lost 6 bases and J lost 7; bases outside the gene matches: 8. The CDR3 DNA is TGTGCCAGCAGGGAATCGGGGGGGCGTAATGAGCAGTTCTTC. Translating it yields CASRESGGRNEQFF.

The table lists this clonotype with a few counts. The gene calls are TRBV7-3 and TRBJ2-1; 15 bases map to TRBD2. In germline, CDR1 is SGHTA, CDR2 FQGTGA. The CDR3 extends over 19 amino acids. Trimming took 5 bases from V and 4 from J; bases not matched to a gene: 12. The CDR3 DNA is TGTGCCAGCAGCAGTCCCGGGACTAGCGGGGGGATGGGTTACAATGAGCAGTTCTTC. This sequence encodes CASSSPGTSGGMGYNEQFF.